These 8 T cell receptor beta chains share one sample of origin, sequenced in a study of blood T cell repertoires in COVID-19. The table came from immunoSEQ multiplex PCR; TCRdb's copy has only in-frame clones and leaves some out. The sample has roughly 500,000 clones, 89% seen once. Sequencing used peripheral blood. The receptors originated from a man between 18 and 35 years old with COVID-19, enrolled during active disease.

The V call is TRBV19, the J call TRBJ1-5; 7 nucleotides align to TRBD1. This CDR3 has 16 amino acids. Germline V gene lookup returns CDR1 LNHDA and CDR2 SQIVND (reference sequence). The J segment lost 4 bases and the V segment lost 7 bases, leaving 13 bases of the junction unmatched. The CDR3 coding sequence is TGTGCCAGTAAAGAGGGGGCTCTAGGGCCGAATCAGCCCCAGCATTTT. Translation gives CASKEGALGPNQPQHF.

The chain is built from TRBV7-9 and TRBJ2-7; 8 bases are shared with TRBD1. The CDR3 length is 14 residues. Germline V gene data show CDR1 as SEHNR and CDR2 as FQNEAQ (reference sequence). After removal of 3 bases from V and 7 bases from J, the junction contained 8 bases not matched to a gene. CDR3 residues: CASSFRDRKEEQYF. CDR3 coding DNA: TGTGCCAGCAGCTTCCGGGACAGGAAAGAAGAGCAGTACTTC.

CDR3 DNA sequence: TGTGCCAGCAGCTTAGGTAGCGGGGGCCCGATCACCGGGGAGCTGTTTTTT. Encoded protein: CASSLGSGGPITGELFF. The J gene is TRBJ2-2, the V gene TRBV7-6, with TRBD2 matching over 9 bases. This CDR3 is 17 amino acids long. J lost 4 bases, V lost 1 base, and 7 bases had no gene match. From germline, CDR1 is SGHVS and CDR2 FNYEAQ.

V is TRBV11-2 and J is TRBJ2-4; D gene unclear. The ends were cut back, 5 bases at V and 9 bases at J, with 14 bases in the middle. CDR1 is SGHAT, CDR2 FQNNGV, per germline. CDR3 length: 13 residues. CDR3 sequence: CASSRQDISIQYF. The CDR3 nucleotides are TGTGCCAGCAGCCGACAAGATATAAGCATTCAGTACTTC.

The chain links TRBV24-1 to TRBJ2-5; 10 bases match TRBD1. V lost 0 bases to trimming and J lost 5 bases; unmatched junction nucleotides: 5. The CDR3 is 16 residues long. Germline V gene data show CDR1 as KGHDR and CDR2 as SFDVKD. CDR3 DNA sequence: TGTGCCACCAGTGATTTGGGGGGACAGGGGCTGGAGACCCAGTACTTC. It translates to CATSDLGGQGLETQYF.

As DNA, the CDR3 is TGCAGCGCCAGGGTATTGAGCTTAACAGATACGCAGTATTTT. Residues: CSARVLSLTDTQYF. V is TRBV29-1 and J is TRBJ2-3; a weak D match, TRBD1 (5 bases). The CDR3 is made up of 14 amino acids. V was trimmed by 7 bases and J by 3 bases, leaving 17 bases between them. The germline V gene encodes CDR1 SQVTM and CDR2 ANQGSEA.

V gene TRBV11-2 combines with J gene TRBJ2-6, with a possible D match to TRBD2 (6 bases). Germline CDR1 reads SGHAT; CDR2 reads FQNNGV. Trimming cost V 0 bases and J 0 bases, with 9 bases left between them. CDR3 length equals 17 residues. Written as DNA, the CDR3 is TGTGCCAGCAGCTTAGATCGGGGGATCTCTGGGGCCAACGTCCTGACTTTC. Residues: CASSLDRGISGANVLTF.

This chain links TRBV2 with TRBJ2-2, with 8 bases that match TRBD1. Looked up from germline, CDR1 is SNHLY and CDR2 is FYNNEI. V lost 6 bases to trimming and J lost 5 bases; unmatched junction nucleotides: 2. The CDR3 spans 13 residues. The CDR3 region has the DNA TGTGCCAGCAGCGACAGGGGAACCGGGGAGCTGTTTTTT. Its protein is CASSDRGTGELFF.